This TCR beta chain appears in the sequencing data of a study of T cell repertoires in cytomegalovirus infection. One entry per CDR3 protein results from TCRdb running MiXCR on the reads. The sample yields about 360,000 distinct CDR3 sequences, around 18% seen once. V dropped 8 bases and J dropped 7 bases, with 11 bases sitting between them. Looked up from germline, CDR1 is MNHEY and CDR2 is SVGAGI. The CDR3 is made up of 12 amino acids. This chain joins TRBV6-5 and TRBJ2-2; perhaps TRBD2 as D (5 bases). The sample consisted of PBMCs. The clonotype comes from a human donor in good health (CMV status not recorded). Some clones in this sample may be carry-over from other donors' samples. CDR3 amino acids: CASHRERGELFF. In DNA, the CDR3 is TGTGCCAGCCATAGGGAGCGCGGGGAGCTGTTTTTT.